This T cell receptor (beta chain) originates from a study of blood T cell repertoires in COVID-19. V gave up 2 bases and J gave up 7 bases, with 11 bases separating them. The germline CDR1 and CDR2 sequences are MNHNS and SASEGT. The CDR3 consists of 13 residues. Repertoires were generated with immunoSEQ multiplex PCR, while TCRdb's copy carries only in-frame clones and drops some. The sample consists of a few hundred thousand clones, 80% to 90% of them appearing once. The J gene is TRBJ1-2, the V gene TRBV6-1; D uncertain. The sample was peripheral blood. The receptor was derived from a man in his fifties with active or convalescent COVID-19. The CDR3 loop is CASSEFHPGGYTF. The CDR3 DNA is TGTGCCAGCAGTGAATTTCATCCCGGTGGCTACACCTTC.